The 9 T cell receptor beta chains in this list originate from one sample, sequenced in a study of cytomegalovirus exposure and HLA in healthy donors. Generated by immunoSEQ multiplex PCR, the TCRdb table keeps only in-frame clones and is missing some. Of 95,000 to 150,000 clones in the sample, roughly nine tenths are singletons; the top ten hold 1% to 1.4%. The sample was PBMCs. These TCRs come from a woman younger than 30 in good health and CMV-seronegative.

The chain links TRBV6-5 to TRBJ1-1, with D possibly matching TRBD1 (6 bases). Trimming shortened V by 6 bases and J by 5 bases, and 16 bases separated the two germline ends. Germline V lookup: CDR1 MNHEY, CDR2 SVGAGI. The CDR3 runs 14 residues. The CDR3: CASRRDTGRTEAFF. The CDR3 DNA reads TGTGCCAGCAGACGCGATACAGGGCGAACTGAAGCTTTCTTT.

The chain recombines TRBV6-1 with TRBJ2-7, with D perhaps TRBD2 (7 bases). Trimming left V 6 bases short and J 2 bases short, with 14 bases between. The CDR3 is 14 residues long. Germline V CDR1 and CDR2: MNHNS, SASEGT. CDR3 sequence: CASSQGGGTYEQYV. The CDR3 DNA reads as TGTGCCAGCAGCCAAGGGGGGGGGACCTACGAGCAGTACGTC.

This rearrangement joins TRBV25-1 to TRBJ2-1; D not certain. Per the germline V gene, CDR1 is MGHDK and CDR2 is SYGVNS. The CDR3 spans 15 residues. Trimming stripped 1 base from V and 8 bases from J, with 15 bases between. CDR3 in amino acids: CASSEWREVWDEQFF. As DNA, the CDR3 is TGTGCCAGCAGTGAATGGCGCGAGGTTTGGGATGAGCAGTTCTTC.

The V gene is TRBV5-1, the J gene TRBJ2-3, with 10 nucleotides matching TRBD2. CDR1 and CDR2 from the germline V gene are SGHRS and YFSETQ. The CDR3 spans 17 residues. The V and J ends lost 5 bases and 0 bases, in that order; junction bases with no gene match: 9. CDR3 DNA: TGCGCCAGCAGTCATAGTAGCGGGGGGAGGAGCACAGATACGCAGTATTTT. This codes for CASSHSSGGRSTDTQYF.

The rearrangement joins TRBV27 to TRBJ1-2; tentative D call: TRBD1 (5 bases). The V gene's germline CDR1 is MNHEY and CDR2 SMNVEV (reference sequence). This CDR3 contains 15 residues. Trimming cost V 6 bases and J 3 bases, with 17 bases left between them. CDR3 nucleotide sequence: TGTGCCAGCAGATTTGGTCCAGACAGATACTATGGCTACACCTTC. Protein sequence: CASRFGPDRYYGYTF.

The chain combines TRBV6-5 with TRBJ1-1; D is perhaps TRBD1 (5 bases). The CDR3 sequence is 15 residues long. Deletions cut 1 base from V and 3 bases from J, with 12 bases between. Germline assignment: CDR1 MNHEY and CDR2 SVGAGI. The CDR3 sequence is CASSYLDTLDTEAFF. The CDR3 DNA reads as TGTGCCAGCAGTTACTTGGACACCTTAGACACTGAAGCTTTCTTT.

The chain uses TRBV30 and TRBJ1-4; 8 bases line up with TRBD1. The CDR3 is made up of 13 amino acids. The germline V gene has CDR1 GTSNPN and CDR2 SVGIG (reference sequence). Trimming at V came to 4 bases and at J to 5 bases, leaving 3 bases not matched to a gene. This CDR3 is CAWTGGGNEKLFF. The CDR3 DNA is TGTGCCTGGACAGGGGGCGGGAATGAAAAACTGTTTTTT.

This clone showed up just a few times. The V and J genes are TRBV7-9 and TRBJ2-7; TRBD2 aligns across 13 bases. CDR1 is SEHNR and CDR2 is FQNEAQ in the germline V gene (reference sequence). Trimming at V came to 5 bases and at J to 3 bases, leaving 4 bases not matched to a gene. The CDR3 runs 15 residues. The CDR3 coding sequence is TGTGCCAGCAGCCCGACTAGCGGGAGGATCTACGAGCAGTACTTC. The encoded protein is CASSPTSGRIYEQYF.

CDR3 protein: CASSQDRGPNEQFF. In DNA form, the CDR3 reads TGCGCCAGCAGCCAGGACAGGGGCCCTAATGAGCAGTTCTTC. This chain uses TRBV4-3 with TRBJ2-1; 9 bases are shared with TRBD1. The CDR3 is 14 amino acids. V gave up 3 bases and J gave up 7 bases; unmatched junction bases: 4. From germline, CDR1 is LGHNA and CDR2 YSLEER.